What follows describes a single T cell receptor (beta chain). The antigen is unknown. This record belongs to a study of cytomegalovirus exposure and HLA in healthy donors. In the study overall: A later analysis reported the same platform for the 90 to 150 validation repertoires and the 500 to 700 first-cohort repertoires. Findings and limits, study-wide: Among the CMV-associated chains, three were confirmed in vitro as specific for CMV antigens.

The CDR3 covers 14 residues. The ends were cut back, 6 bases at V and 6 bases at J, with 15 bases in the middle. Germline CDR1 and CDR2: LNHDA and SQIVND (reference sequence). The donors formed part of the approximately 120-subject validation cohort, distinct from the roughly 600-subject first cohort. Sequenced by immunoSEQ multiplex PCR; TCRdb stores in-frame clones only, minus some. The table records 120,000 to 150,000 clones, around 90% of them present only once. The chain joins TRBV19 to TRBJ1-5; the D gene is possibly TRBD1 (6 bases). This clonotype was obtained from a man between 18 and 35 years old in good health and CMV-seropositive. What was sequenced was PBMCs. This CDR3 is CASRQQGGGQPQHF. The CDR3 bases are TGTGCCAGTAGGCAACAGGGAGGGGGTCAGCCCCAGCATTTT.